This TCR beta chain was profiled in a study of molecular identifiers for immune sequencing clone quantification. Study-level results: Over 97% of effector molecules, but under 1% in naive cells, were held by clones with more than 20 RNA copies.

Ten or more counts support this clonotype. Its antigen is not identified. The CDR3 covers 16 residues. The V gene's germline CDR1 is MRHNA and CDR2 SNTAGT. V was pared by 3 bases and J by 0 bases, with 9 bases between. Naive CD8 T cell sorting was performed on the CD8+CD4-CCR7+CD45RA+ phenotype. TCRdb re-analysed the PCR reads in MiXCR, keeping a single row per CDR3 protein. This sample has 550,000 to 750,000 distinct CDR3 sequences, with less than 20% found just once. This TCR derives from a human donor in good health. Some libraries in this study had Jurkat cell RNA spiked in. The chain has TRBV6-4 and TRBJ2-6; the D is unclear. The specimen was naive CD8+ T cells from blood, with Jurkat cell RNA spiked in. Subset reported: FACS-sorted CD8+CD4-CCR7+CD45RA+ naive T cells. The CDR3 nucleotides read TGTGCCAGCAGTGAGGTGGCTTACTCTGGGGCCAACGTCCTGACTTTC. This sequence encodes CASSEVAYSGANVLTF.